This is a list of T cell receptor beta chains from one sample in a study of CD8+CD57+ T cells in acquired aplastic anemia. MiXCR was run by TCRdb on the reads, yielding one entry per CDR3 protein. The sample yields about 250,000 distinct CDR3 sequences, roughly half seen once. The material sequenced was sorted CD4+, CD8+, or CD8+CD57+ T cells (not recorded which) from PBMCs. These receptors were obtained from a human donor with aplastic anemia. CDR3s include the opening cysteine and the closing phenylalanine or tryptophan. Fields, in order: CDR3 protein, CDR3 DNA, J gene, D gene, V gene, clone size. The D gene is left open where the match is weak. A clone size is listed for some rows: how often the clone was seen (once, few, many), or a class if it is expanded.

CDR3: CAISESVGTDTQYF
DNA: TGTGCCATCAGTGAGTCGGTGGGCACAGATACGCAGTATTTT
J: TRBJ2-3
D: .
V: TRBV10-3
size: .

CDR3: CASSQEGVNTEAFF
DNA: TGTGCCAGCAGCCAAGAGGGAGTGAACACTGAAGCTTTCTTT
J: TRBJ1-1
D: .
V: TRBV4-2
size: many

CDR3: CASSPEGQGSYEQYF
DNA: TGCGCCAGCAGCCCGGAAGGACAGGGTTCCTACGAGCAGTACTTC
J: TRBJ2-7
D: TRBD1
V: TRBV9
size: few

CDR3: CASSLGTGYNEQFF
DNA: TGTGCCAGCAGCTTAGGGACAGGTTACAATGAGCAGTTCTTC
J: TRBJ2-1
D: .
V: TRBV13
size: many

CDR3: CASSDEGKGIVDGTDTQYF
DNA: TGTGCCAGCAGTGACGAGGGGAAAGGGATCGTGGATGGCACAGATACGCAGTATTTT
J: TRBJ2-3
D: .
V: TRBV6-2/TRBV6-3
size: .

CDR3: CASSLDFNSPNQPQHF
DNA: TGTGCCAGCAGCTTAGACTTTAACAGCCCTAATCAGCCCCAGCATTTT
J: TRBJ1-5
D: .
V: TRBV7-8
size: many

CDR3: CSAYRGMEAFF
DNA: TGCAGCGCCTACAGGGGTATGGAGGCTTTCTTT
J: TRBJ1-1
D: TRBD1
V: TRBV29-1
size: many

CDR3: CASSLVGGLSTDTQYF
DNA: TGTGCCAGCAGCTTAGTTGGGGGCCTCAGCACAGATACGCAGTATTTT
J: TRBJ2-3
D: .
V: TRBV7-6
size: once

CDR3: CASSVGLPQHF
DNA: TGTGCCAGTAGTGTCGGGCTGCCCCAGCATTTT
J: TRBJ1-5
D: .
V: TRBV19
size: .

CDR3: CASSPVTRDRSTEAFF
DNA: TGTGCCAGCAGCCCCGTAACCCGGGACAGAAGCACTGAAGCTTTCTTT
J: TRBJ1-1
D: TRBD1
V: TRBV7-3
size: many

CDR3: CASSVGGQGAYEQYF
DNA: TGTGCCAGCAGCGTGGGAGGACAGGGGGCGTACGAGCAGTACTTC
J: TRBJ2-7
D: TRBD1
V: TRBV9
size: .

CDR3: CSVRKSSGITDTQYF
DNA: TGCAGCGTTAGGAAGTCTAGCGGGATCACAGATACGCAGTATTTT
J: TRBJ2-3
D: TRBD2
V: TRBV29-1
size: few

CDR3: CAISDSSGGDEQFF
DNA: TGTGCCATCAGTGACTCTAGCGGGGGCGATGAGCAGTTCTTC
J: TRBJ2-1
D: TRBD2
V: TRBV10-3
size: many

CDR3: CAASRTSWNEQYF
DNA: TGTGCCGCCAGTAGAACTTCTTGGAACGAGCAGTACTTC
J: TRBJ2-7
D: .
V: TRBV6-2/TRBV6-3
size: .

CDR3: CAIRSGTSGYYEQYF
DNA: TGTGCCATCAGATCCGGGACTAGCGGATACTACGAGCAGTACTTC
J: TRBJ2-7
D: TRBD2
V: TRBV10-3
size: many

CDR3: CASSTGGQGGDGYTF
DNA: TGTGCCAGTAGTACCGGGGGACAGGGAGGCGATGGCTACACCTTC
J: TRBJ1-2
D: TRBD1
V: TRBV19
size: once

CDR3: CASRDPGQQRLVYGYTF
DNA: TGTGCCAGCAGAGATCCGGGACAACAACGCTTAGTATATGGCTACACCTTC
J: TRBJ1-2
D: .
V: TRBV11-3
size: many

CDR3: CASSDPGTDTGELFF
DNA: TGTGCCAGCAGCGATCCAGGGACAGACACCGGGGAGCTGTTTTTT
J: TRBJ2-2
D: TRBD1
V: TRBV9
size: many